The rows below give T cell receptor beta chains drawn from one sample of a study of T cells after posttransplantation cyclophosphamide. Here immunoSEQ multiplex PCR was the method, and the copy in TCRdb shows in-frame clones only, minus some. This sample comprises over 35,000 clones, none seen once only. Sequencing used PBMCs. Source of these receptors: a man aged 40-49 years in good health, CMV-negative, and a related stem cell transplant donor. CDR3s include the opening cysteine and the closing phenylalanine or tryptophan. D genes are given only for firm matches. Clone size is given for some rows only: seen once, a few or many times, or a class if the clone is expanded.

v_call	cdr3_length	d_call	clone_size	j_call	cdr3_nt	cdr3_aa
TRBV30	18	TRBD2	NA	TRBJ2-1	TGTGCCTGGAGGTCAATGTACCGGACTAGCGGGAGAGGTAATGAGCAGTTCTTC	CAWRSMYRTSGRGNEQFF
TRBV11-2	14	NA	few	TRBJ2-3	TGTGCCAGCAGACGGGGGGCTGAGGCAGATACGCAGTATTTT	CASRRGAEADTQYF
TRBV25-1	13	NA	few	TRBJ1-5	TGTGCCAGCAGTGAAGGGGGGTTACAGCCCCAGCATTTT	CASSEGGLQPQHF
TRBV10-3	14	NA	NA	TRBJ1-1	TGTGCCATCAGTGAGTCGTCCCGGGACACTGAAGCTTTCTTT	CAISESSRDTEAFF
TRBV7-9	14	TRBD1	many	TRBJ1-1	TGTGCCAGCAGCTTTCAGGGGGAAGGAACTGAAGCTTTCTTT	CASSFQGEGTEAFF
TRBV21-1	15	NA	many	TRBJ1-1	TGTGCCAGCAGCAAAGCGAGGAGGTGGTACACTGAAGCTTTCTTT	CASSKARRWYTEAFF
TRBV7-2	13	NA	many	TRBJ1-1	TGTGCCAGCAGCTTCGGGGGGAACACTGAAGCTTTCTTT	CASSFGGNTEAFF
TRBV18	13	NA	NA	TRBJ1-2	TGTGCCAGCTCACCAGACAGGTTCTATGGCTACACCTTC	CASSPDRFYGYTF
TRBV11-1	16	TRBD1	many	TRBJ2-2	TGTGCCAGCAGCACTGGACAGGGGGCCGGGACCGGGGAGCTGTTTTTT	CASSTGQGAGTGELFF
TRBV11-3	19	TRBD1	few	TRBJ1-4	TGTGCCAGCAGCTTAGGAGATTTATTCGGACAGGTGCAAGAGGAAAAACTGTTTTTT	CASSLGDLFGQVQEEKLFF
TRBV19	16	TRBD2	few	TRBJ2-1	TGTGCCAGTACCCTCTCCTCTAGCGGGGGGGGCTCTGAGCAGTTCTTC	CASTLSSSGGGSEQFF
TRBV9	14	TRBD1	many	TRBJ1-1	TGTGCCAGCAGCGTCCGAGACAGGGACACTGAAGCTTTCTTT	CASSVRDRDTEAFF
TRBV5-1	17	TRBD1	many	TRBJ1-6	TGCGCCAGCAGCTTTTTCAGGGGACAGGGAGATAATTCACCCCTCCACTTT	CASSFFRGQGDNSPLHF
TRBV10-2	15	TRBD2	many	TRBJ2-5	TGCGCCAGCTCCCCCGTCCAGCGGGAGATAGGGACCCAGTACTTC	CASSPVQREIGTQYF
TRBV4-2	18	TRBD2	many	TRBJ2-3	TGTGCCAGCAGCCAAGCAGGCTGGGACTACCGGGACACAGATACGCAGTATTTT	CASSQAGWDYRDTDTQYF
TRBV7-2	15	NA	many	TRBJ2-4	TGTGCCAGCAGCCCCGGGTGGGTAGGCAAAAACATTCAGTACTTC	CASSPGWVGKNIQYF
TRBV7-2	15	TRBD1	few	TRBJ2-2	TGTGCCAGCAGTCTACCGGGGGACAGGGTCCCGGAGCTGTTTTTT	CASSLPGDRVPELFF
TRBV7-6	14	TRBD1	NA	TRBJ2-2	TGTGCCAGCTCCGGGGACAGGGTTACCGGGGAGCTGTTTTTT	CASSGDRVTGELFF
TRBV20-1	11	NA	few	TRBJ2-7	TGCAGTGCCCATGATCCGTACAAGCAGTACTTC	CSAHDPYKQYF
TRBV5-4	12	NA	many	TRBJ1-2	TGTGCCAGCAGCCCGACGGGGGAGAGCTACACCTTC	CASSPTGESYTF
TRBV6-6	14	NA	many	TRBJ1-5	TGTGCCAGCAGTTACAGGGAGCGAGATCAGCCCCAGCATTTT	CASSYRERDQPQHF
TRBV7-2	13	NA	many	TRBJ2-1	TGTGCCAGCAGCCCCGGAGCAGGGAATGAGCAGTTCTTC	CASSPGAGNEQFF
TRBV5-5	15	TRBD1	many	TRBJ1-1	TGTGCCAGCAGCTGGGGACAGGGCCGGAACACTGAAGCTTTCTTT	CASSWGQGRNTEAFF
TRBV5-5	18	TRBD1	many	TRBJ1-5	TGTGCCAGCAGCTTGGGTGGGGCAGGGGGCTTTTCAAATCAGCCCCAGCATTTT	CASSLGGAGGFSNQPQHF
TRBV5-4	16	NA	many	TRBJ1-4	TGTGCCAGCAGCAAATCTTATCGAGCAACTAATGAAAAACTGTTTTTT	CASSKSYRATNEKLFF
TRBV5-7	15	TRBD2	NA	TRBJ2-4	TGTGCCAGCAGTTATTCGGGGGGGCCCAAAAACATTCAGTACTTC	CASSYSGGPKNIQYF
TRBV19	11	NA	many	TRBJ1-1	TGTGCCAGTAGTTTACTTACTGAAGCTTTCTTT	CASSLLTEAFF
TRBV4-3	16	NA	medium-sized	TRBJ1-4	TGCGCCAGCAGCCAATCCGGACAGTCCCCTAATGAAAAACTGTTTTTT	CASSQSGQSPNEKLFF
TRBV6-5	14	NA	many	TRBJ2-2	TGTGCCAGCAGCCAGGCCCCTGGTTACGGGGAGCTGTTTTTT	CASSQAPGYGELFF
TRBV19	14	NA	many	TRBJ2-1	TGTGCCAGTAGTATTATGGCGGCAGACAATGAGCAGTTCTTC	CASSIMAADNEQFF
TRBV5-1	14	NA	many	TRBJ1-3	TGCGCCAGCAGCTTAGGACAGTCTGGAAACACCATATATTTT	CASSLGQSGNTIYF
TRBV5-6	13	TRBD1	few	TRBJ2-7	TGTGCCAGCAGGAAGGACAGGGCCTACGAGCAGTACTTC	CASRKDRAYEQYF
TRBV7-2	13	TRBD1	many	TRBJ2-1	TGTGCCAGCAGCTTGAAGGGGGCGAGGGAGCAGTTCTTC	CASSLKGAREQFF
TRBV5-4	15	NA	many	TRBJ1-1	TGTGCCAGCAGCTTGGTCGGGGTCCGGGACACTGAAGCTTTCTTT	CASSLVGVRDTEAFF
TRBV10-3	15	NA	many	TRBJ1-1	TGTGCCATCAACAAGGCAGGGCCATCGGACACTGAAGCTTTCTTT	CAINKAGPSDTEAFF
TRBV2	15	TRBD2	many	TRBJ2-2	TGTGCCAGCAGTCCAAGCGGGACGAACACCGGGGAGCTGTTTTTT	CASSPSGTNTGELFF
TRBV10-3	17	TRBD2	NA	TRBJ2-3	TGTGCCATCAGTGCTGGCGGGGGGGTGTGGAGTACAGATACGCAGTATTTT	CAISAGGGVWSTDTQYF
TRBV5-1	15	NA	many	TRBJ1-3	TGCGCCAGCAGCCTAGGGGTCATCTCTGGAAACACCATATATTTT	CASSLGVISGNTIYF
TRBV4-1	15	TRBD2	many	TRBJ2-1	TGCGCCAGCAGCCAAACTAGCGGTACTTACAATGAGCAGTTCTTC	CASSQTSGTYNEQFF
TRBV7-3	13	NA	many	TRBJ2-2	TGTGCCAGCAGTCAAGGGGCGACCGGGGAGCTGTTTTTT	CASSQGATGELFF
TRBV7-2	13	NA	many	TRBJ1-5	TGTGCCAGCAGCTTAGAGCTGATTCAGCCCCAGCATTTT	CASSLELIQPQHF
TRBV14	14	TRBD1	many	TRBJ2-1	TGTGCCAGCAGCCAAGTGACAGGGTGGGATGAGCAGTTCTTC	CASSQVTGWDEQFF
TRBV6-1	14	TRBD1	many	TRBJ1-5	TGTGCCAGCGGGGGACAGAGTGTCAATCAGCCCCAGCATTTT	CASGGQSVNQPQHF
TRBV19	16	NA	many	TRBJ1-1	TGTGCCAGTACAACCCGTTCACTGAGGGAGGACACTGAAGCTTTCTTT	CASTTRSLREDTEAFF
TRBV5-6	17	NA	many	TRBJ2-1	TGTGCCAGCAGCTCGGGACTTCGTGGAGGTAATTACAATGAGCAGTTCTTC	CASSSGLRGGNYNEQFF
TRBV7-7	15	TRBD2	many	TRBJ2-5	TGTGCCGAATTACTAGCGGGGGGACTTCAAGAGACCCAGTACTTC	CAELLAGGLQETQYF
TRBV6-1	14	TRBD1	NA	TRBJ1-6	TGTGCCAGCAAAGGAAGACAGGGTGATTCACCCCTCCACTTT	CASKGRQGDSPLHF
TRBV10-3	15	TRBD1	many	TRBJ2-7	TGTGCCATCAGTGAGCAGGGGACAGGGGCCTACGAGCAGTACTTC	CAISEQGTGAYEQYF
TRBV19	16	TRBD1	many	TRBJ1-4	TGTGCCAGTAGTATAGAGGGAACAGGGGCAAATGAAAAACTGTTTTTT	CASSIEGTGANEKLFF
TRBV6-5	12	NA	NA	TRBJ1-5	TGTGCCAGCAGTCCAGGGGTTCAGCCCCAGCATTTT	CASSPGVQPQHF
TRBV5-1	18	NA	many	TRBJ2-7	TGCGCCAGCAGCGTCGAACGGGGTACCCTCCAAGAACTTTACGAGCAGTACTTC	CASSVERGTLQELYEQYF
TRBV7-3	12	NA	few	TRBJ2-1	TGTGCCAGCAGCCCTCAGGGGCAGGAGCAGTTCTTC	CASSPQGQEQFF
TRBV6-5	15	NA	many	TRBJ1-4	TGTGCCAGCTCAATGGGAGCAACGGGGAATGAAAAACTGTTTTTT	CASSMGATGNEKLFF
TRBV4-2	17	TRBD1	many	TRBJ2-7	TGTGCCAGCAGCCAAGATCTGGGGACAGGGAGGATCTACGAGCAGTACTTC	CASSQDLGTGRIYEQYF
TRBV6-4	16	TRBD1	few	TRBJ2-3	TGTGCCAGCAGTGACTCGACAGGGGGAGGCACAGATACGCAGTATTTT	CASSDSTGGGTDTQYF
TRBV19	17	NA	many	TRBJ1-5	TGTGCCAGTAGTACCCGACGGCTACCTAGTAGCAATCAGCCCCAGCATTTT	CASSTRRLPSSNQPQHF
TRBV7-6	22	NA	few	TRBJ2-1	TGTGCCAGCAGCTTACTCGGTCCAATGGGGAGCGGGCTGACCAGCTCCTACAATGAGCAGTTCTTC	CASSLLGPMGSGLTSSYNEQFF
TRBV5-1	16	TRBD2	many	TRBJ2-2	TGCGCCAGCAGCTTGGTATTCGGGGGGGCCACCGGGGAGCTGTTTTTT	CASSLVFGGATGELFF